The rows below give T cell receptor beta chains drawn from one sample of a study of metastatic and nonmetastatic thyroid tumors. TCRdb reprocessed the PCR reads via MiXCR. The repertoire includes fewer than 70,000 clones, roughly 30% of them detected once, and approximately 16% sits in the top ten. Sequenced material: blood. The receptor source for this set is a female donor with papillary thyroid cancer or a benign thyroid nodule (not recorded which). Some clones in this sample may be carry-over from other donors' samples. The CDR3 runs from the conserved cysteine through the conserved F or W. D genes are given only for firm matches. The size entry is marked missing in some rows and otherwise reads once, few, many or a size class.

D gene	clone size	V gene	J gene	CDR3 protein	CDR3 DNA
NA	few	TRBV12-3/TRBV12-4	TRBJ1-1	CASSETGGGEGTEAFF	TGTGCCAGCAGCGAGACGGGGGGCGGGGAGGGAACTGAAGCTTTCTTT
NA	few	TRBV6-5	TRBJ2-6	CASSYGLFSGANVLTF	TGTGCCAGCAGTTACGGACTGTTCTCTGGGGCCAACGTCCTGACTTTC
NA	NA	TRBV4-1	TRBJ2-7	CASSQETLGEYEQYF	TGCGCCAGCAGCCAAGAGACCCTGGGAGAGTACGAGCAGTACTTC
TRBD2	once	TRBV19	TRBJ2-1	CASSIKGRSGGDNEQFF	TGTGCCAGTAGTATAAAGGGACGCAGCGGGGGGGACAATGAGCAGTTCTTC
TRBD1	NA	TRBV5-1	TRBJ2-7	CASSLGIGGQGNSYEQYF	TGCGCCAGCAGCTTGGGAATTGGAGGACAGGGGAACTCCTACGAGCAGTACTTC
NA	NA	TRBV12-3/TRBV12-4	TRBJ1-5	CASTDSYSNQPQHF	TGTGCCAGCACCGACAGTTATAGCAATCAGCCCCAGCATTTT
TRBD2	NA	TRBV18	TRBJ2-1	CASSPPASGSYNEQFF	TGTGCCAGCTCACCACCGGCTAGCGGGAGCTACAATGAGCAGTTCTTC
NA	NA	TRBV4-1	TRBJ1-1	CASSQTFSRTEAFF	TGCGCCAGCAGCCAAACTTTTTCTCGAACTGAAGCTTTCTTT
NA	NA	TRBV24-1	TRBJ2-2	CATSDFGSTGELFF	TGTGCCACCAGTGATTTTGGCTCAACCGGGGAGCTGTTTTTT
NA	many	TRBV7-8	TRBJ2-1	CASSSAGVRGNEQFF	TGTGCCAGCAGCTCGGCAGGGGTCCGGGGGAATGAGCAGTTCTTC